This T cell receptor beta chain stems from a study of T-cell reconstitution after alpha-beta-depleted transplantation in children. Unique molecular identifiers were used to barcode this TCRbeta library. Using its own MiXCR run on the PCR reads, TCRdb lists one record per CDR3 protein. The sample lists approximately 640,000 distinct CDR3 sequences; around 16% were seen once. Germline CDR1 MNHEY, CDR2 SVGAGI. This CDR3 has 15 residues. V was shortened by 4 bases and J by 6 bases, with 18 bases between the two germline ends. In its sample, this clonotype was seen many times. The specimen was PBMCs from the stem cell graft donor, collected from the stem cell graft. The rearrangement uses TRBV6-5 and TRBJ1-1; D gene unclear. The source is a human donor who donated a stem cell graft to a child with acute myeloid leukemia. This CDR3 is CASSSVGVGWAEAFF. The DNA for the CDR3 is TGTGCCAGCAGTTCCGTTGGGGTCGGGTGGGCTGAAGCTTTCTTT.